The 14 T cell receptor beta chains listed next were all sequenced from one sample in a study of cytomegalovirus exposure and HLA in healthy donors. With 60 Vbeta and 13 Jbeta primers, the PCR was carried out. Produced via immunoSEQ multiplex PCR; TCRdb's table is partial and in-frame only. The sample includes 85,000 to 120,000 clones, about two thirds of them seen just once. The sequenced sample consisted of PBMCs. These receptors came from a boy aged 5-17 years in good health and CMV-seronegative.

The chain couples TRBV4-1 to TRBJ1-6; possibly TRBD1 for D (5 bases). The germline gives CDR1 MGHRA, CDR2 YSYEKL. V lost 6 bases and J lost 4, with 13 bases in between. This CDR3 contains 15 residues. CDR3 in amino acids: CASRTETVYNSPLHF. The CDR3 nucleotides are TGCGCCAGCAGGACCGAGACAGTTTATAATTCACCCCTCCACTTT.

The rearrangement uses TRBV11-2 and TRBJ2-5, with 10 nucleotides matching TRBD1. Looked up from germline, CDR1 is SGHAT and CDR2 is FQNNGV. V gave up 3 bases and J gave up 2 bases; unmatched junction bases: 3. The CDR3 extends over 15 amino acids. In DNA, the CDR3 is TGTGCCAGCAGCTTGGGACAGGGGAGGCAAGAGACCCAGTACTTC. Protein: CASSLGQGRQETQYF.

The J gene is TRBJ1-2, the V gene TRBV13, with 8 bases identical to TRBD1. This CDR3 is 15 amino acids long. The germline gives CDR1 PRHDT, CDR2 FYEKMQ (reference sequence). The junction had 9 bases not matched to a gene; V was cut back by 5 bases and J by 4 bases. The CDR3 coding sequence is TGTGCCAGCAGCGACCAGGGGGCGCGGGGCTATGGCTACACCTTC. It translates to CASSDQGARGYGYTF.

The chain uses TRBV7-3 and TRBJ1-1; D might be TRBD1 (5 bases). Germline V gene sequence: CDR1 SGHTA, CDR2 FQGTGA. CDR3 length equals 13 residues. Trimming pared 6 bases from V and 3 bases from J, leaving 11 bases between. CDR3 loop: CASSPDSYTEAFF. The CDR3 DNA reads TGTGCCAGCAGTCCTGACAGCTACACTGAAGCTTTCTTT.

In DNA form, the CDR3 reads TGTGCCTGGGCCCGGGGAAGTAGGAACGTAATCGATAACGAGCAGTACTTC. Its translation: CAWARGSRNVIDNEQYF. The V and J genes are TRBV30 and TRBJ2-7, with a weak D call TRBD2 (5 bases). The V end was cut by 5 bases, the J end by 5 bases, with 28 bases between. The V gene's germline CDR1 is GTSNPN and CDR2 SVGIG (reference sequence). The CDR3 covers 17 residues.

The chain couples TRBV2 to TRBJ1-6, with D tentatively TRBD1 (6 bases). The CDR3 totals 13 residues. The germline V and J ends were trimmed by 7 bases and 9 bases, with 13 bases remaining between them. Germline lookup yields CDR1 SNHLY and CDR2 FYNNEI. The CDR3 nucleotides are TGTGCCAGCACCTCAGGGGTTGGTTCACCCCTCCACTTT. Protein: CASTSGVGSPLHF.

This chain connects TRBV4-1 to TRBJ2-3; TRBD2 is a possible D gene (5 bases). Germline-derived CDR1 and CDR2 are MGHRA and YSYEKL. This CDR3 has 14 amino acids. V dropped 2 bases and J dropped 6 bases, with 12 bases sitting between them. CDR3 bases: TGCGCCAGCAGCCAATGGGAGACTGGGGATACGCAGTATTTT. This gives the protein CASSQWETGDTQYF.

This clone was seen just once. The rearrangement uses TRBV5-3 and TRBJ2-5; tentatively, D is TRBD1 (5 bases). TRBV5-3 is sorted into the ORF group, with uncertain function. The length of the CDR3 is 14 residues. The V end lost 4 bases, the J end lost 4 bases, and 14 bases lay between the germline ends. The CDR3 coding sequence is TGTGCCAGAAGCGTCAGGGTTGGGCTAGAGACCCAGTACTTC. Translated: CARSVRVGLETQYF.

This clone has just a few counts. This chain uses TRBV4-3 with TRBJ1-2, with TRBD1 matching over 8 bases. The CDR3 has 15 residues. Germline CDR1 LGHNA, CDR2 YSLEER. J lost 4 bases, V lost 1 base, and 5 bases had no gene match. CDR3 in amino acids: CASSQVTGEPYGYTF. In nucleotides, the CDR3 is TGCGCCAGCAGCCAAGTGACAGGGGAGCCCTATGGCTACACCTTC.

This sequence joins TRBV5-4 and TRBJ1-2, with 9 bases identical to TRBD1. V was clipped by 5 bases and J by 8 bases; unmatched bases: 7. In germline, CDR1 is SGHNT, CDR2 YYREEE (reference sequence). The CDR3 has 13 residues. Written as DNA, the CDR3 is TGTGCCAGCAGTCCCGGGACAGGGAGCGGCTACACCTTC. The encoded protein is CASSPGTGSGYTF.

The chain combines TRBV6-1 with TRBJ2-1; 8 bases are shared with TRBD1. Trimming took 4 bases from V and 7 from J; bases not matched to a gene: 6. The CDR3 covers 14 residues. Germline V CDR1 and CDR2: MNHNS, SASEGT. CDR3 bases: TGTGCCAGCAGTGTACAGGGGGTGCGGAATGAGCAGTTCTTC. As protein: CASSVQGVRNEQFF.

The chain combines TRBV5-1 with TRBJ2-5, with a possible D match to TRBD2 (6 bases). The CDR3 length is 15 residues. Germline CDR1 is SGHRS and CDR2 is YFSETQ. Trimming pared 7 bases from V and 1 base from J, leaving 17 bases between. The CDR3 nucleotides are TGCGCCAGCGCGCGGAGGGTGGACGGCCAAGAGACCCAGTACTTC. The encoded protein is CASARRVDGQETQYF.

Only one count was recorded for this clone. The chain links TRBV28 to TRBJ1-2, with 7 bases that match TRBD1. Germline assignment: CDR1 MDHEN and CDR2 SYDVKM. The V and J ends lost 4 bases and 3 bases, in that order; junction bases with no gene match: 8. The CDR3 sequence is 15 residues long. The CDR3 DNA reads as TGTGCCAGCAGTTCCTCCGGGACAGATTACTATGGCTACACCTTC. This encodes CASSSSGTDYYGYTF.

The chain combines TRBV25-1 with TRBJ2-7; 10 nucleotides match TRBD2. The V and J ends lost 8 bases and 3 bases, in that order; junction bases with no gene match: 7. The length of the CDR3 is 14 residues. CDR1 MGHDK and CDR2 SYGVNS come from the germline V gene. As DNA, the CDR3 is TGTGCCAGCGCAGCGGGAGGGGTCTTCTACGAGCAGTACTTC. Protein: CASAAGGVFYEQYF.